This TCR beta chain emerged from a study of cytomegalovirus exposure and HLA in healthy donors. The sample holds one count of this clone. It was with 60 Vbeta and 13 Jbeta primers that the PCR ran. The table came from immunoSEQ multiplex PCR; TCRdb's copy has only in-frame clones and leaves some out. The sample shows over 75,000 clones, around four fifths of them seen only once. This receptor was identified in a woman in her sixties or seventies in good health and CMV-seronegative. Sequenced: PBMCs.

CDR3 sequence reads: CASSYSNAGRGYEQYF. CDR3 DNA: TGTGCCAGCAGTTACTCTAACGCAGGGCGAGGCTACGAGCAGTACTTC. The chain employs TRBV6-5 and TRBJ2-7, with D perhaps TRBD1 (5 bases). V dropped 0 bases and J dropped 3 bases, with 15 bases sitting between them. The CDR3 length is 16 residues. Germline V lookup: CDR1 MNHEY, CDR2 SVGAGI.